This TCR beta chain was captured in a study of OX40 agonist ivuxolimab in advanced cancers. Whole-study context: Males comprised about 84% of the group, whose mean age was approximately 60 years (range about 20 to 90). Notes on the study in general: Doses of 0.1 to 3.0 mg/kg were accompanied by clonal expansion of CD4+ and CD8+ blood T cells by week 6.

This table comes from immunoSEQ multiplex PCR, and its TCRdb copy is limited to in-frame clones, with some not included. Among roughly 49,000 clones listed, about 75% were seen once. V dropped 3 bases and J dropped 4 bases, with 7 bases sitting between them. From germline, CDR1 is MNHEY and CDR2 SMNVEV (reference sequence). The CDR3 runs 12 residues. This clone was counted a few times. Its antigen remains unknown. V and J are TRBV27 and TRBJ2-7; D is ambiguous. This clonotype was obtained from an adult with an advanced solid tumor such as melanoma, head and neck, liver or kidney cancer. Sequenced here: CD4+ or CD8+ T cells sorted from blood, sampled in a trial of the OX40 agonist ivuxolimab. The CDR3 DNA follows: TGTGCCAGCAGTTTCACGGGTTACGAGCAGTACTTC. Its protein is CASSFTGYEQYF.